Each of the 2 T cell receptor beta chains below was sequenced from the same sample in a study of T cells expressing NK-cell markers. After re-calling the 5' RACE reads, TCRdb lists one entry per CDR3 protein, DNA absent. The repertoire table contains about 380,000 distinct CDR3 sequences. The sequencing sample was made of blood T cells: a sorted CD56 or NKG2C T cell subset, CD4+ or CD8+ T cells, or bulk PBMC T cells (not recorded which). The receptors come from a man aged 18-69 years in good health.

The gene calls are TRBV7-9 and TRBJ2-1; TCRdb outputs TRBD2, but without DNA this stays unchecked. The CDR3 runs to 17 residues. The germline V gene has CDR1 SEHNR and CDR2 FQNEAQ (reference sequence). The CDR3 sequence: CASSPLAGQFGLNEQFF.

The chain has TRBV5-4 and TRBJ2-5. The CDR3 length is 13 residues. Germline CDR1 is SGHNT and CDR2 is YYREEE (reference sequence). CDR3 sequence: CASSLDWQETQYF.